This TCR beta chain was identified during a study of T cell responses to AZD1222 COVID-19 vaccine (dated by TCRdb to about 2021). The study in broad terms: TCR sequencing covered 233 trial participants: 200 to 220 given two doses of AZD1222 and about 26 given two doses of MenACWY control vaccine. Trial participants were enrolled into age subgroups of 18-55, 56-69 and 70-plus years, which contained about 150, 27 and 61 TCR-sequenced participants, respectively. Overall study outcomes, separate from this receptor: Nearly half of unique spike-specific TCRs reportedly recognized epitopes outside regions mutated in the B.1.351 and B.1.1.7 variants. After two AZD1222 doses, spike-specific TCR breadth and depth were significantly higher than at day 0 and than in MenACWY recipients. Because no samples from the day 14 peak response were available, repertoires could be characterized only after the peak T cell response. Conclusions about previously exposed vaccinees were limited because only six AZD1222 recipients were SARS-CoV-2 seropositive at baseline. The whole spike protein was spanned by vaccine-associated CD4 TCRs, and dominant responses were seen in regions 160-218 and 743-854. In the small 56-69-year group, the increase in depth fell short of significance, most likely because of low power. Participants were mostly white British, with more females than males. The authors suggested clonal diversity may have been underestimated.

The CDR3 regions of human TCRbeta chains were subjected to immunosequencing. The authors processed their data as follows. Repertoire TCRs were matched against a reference library of SARS-CoV-2-specific TCRs generated with the MIRA antigen-specificity platform. Breadth was defined as the fraction of unique TCRs that were SARS-CoV-2-associated, and depth was defined as the fraction of total T cells that were SARS-CoV-2-associated. Using the MIRA data, each spike-specific TCR was assigned both to the spike region to which the TCR was reactive and to a CD4 or CD8 class. Log10-transformed breadth and depth values were compared by one-way ANOVA with Sidak's multiple comparisons tests. TCRdb provides this immuneACCESS table in a form limited to in-frame rearrangements. Some clones are lacking; in checked studies, under half of them reflect an unresolved V gene, and why the rest are absent is not known. The DNA gave D and trimming, while V, J and clone size come from that table. The sample table records 250,000 to 300,000 clones; around 92% of these occur just once. Jointly, the top ten make up roughly 0.5% of the sample.

The time point label here, explained by the study, means: about 28 days (+/-7) after the second vaccine dose. AZD1222 recipients whose second dose came at about 4 weeks and those whose second dose came at about 12 weeks were combined into one group, since spike-specific TCR depth and breadth did not differ between the two schedules. The vaccinee samples were drawn from two UK trials, COV001 and COV002, one of which was a single-blind randomized controlled phase 2/3 trial testing AZD1222 (ChAdOx1 nCoV-19) in healthy adults. For TCRbeta chain sequencing, PBMC samples were collected from trial participants at day 0 and at day 28 after the second dose. Of note for this clone: What this receptor recognizes is not known. Per-base qualities were not stored, and no clone one base away is much larger.

From its cysteine to its phenylalanine, the CDR3 spans 11 amino acids. Only CDR3 DNA remains: 33 bases, in frame from the first base. V loses 5 bases, J loses 8 bases, and the germline ends lie 6 bases apart. According to the germline V gene (reference sequence), CDR1 reads SEHNR and CDR2 reads FQNEAQ. The sample in question was peripheral blood, obtained 28 days after the second AZD1222 dose. This receptor was obtained from an adult who received the AZD1222 COVID-19 vaccine. The V and J genes are TRBV7-9 and TRBJ1-4; the D gene is unclear. The CDR3 in this case is CASSPNEKLFF. The DNA is TGTGCCAGCAGCCCAAACGAAAAACTGTTTTTT.